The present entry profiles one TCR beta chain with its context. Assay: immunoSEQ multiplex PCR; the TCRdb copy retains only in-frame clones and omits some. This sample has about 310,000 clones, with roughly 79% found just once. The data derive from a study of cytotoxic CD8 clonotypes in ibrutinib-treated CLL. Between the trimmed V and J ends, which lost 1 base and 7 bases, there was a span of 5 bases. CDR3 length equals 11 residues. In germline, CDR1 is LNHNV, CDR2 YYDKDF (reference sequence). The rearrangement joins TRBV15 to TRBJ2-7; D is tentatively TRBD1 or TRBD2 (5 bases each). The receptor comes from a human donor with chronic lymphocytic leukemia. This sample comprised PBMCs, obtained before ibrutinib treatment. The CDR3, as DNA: TGTGCCACCAGCAGAGGGGGGGAGCAGTACTTC. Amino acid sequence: CATSRGGEQYF.